This TCR beta chain stems from a study of cytomegalovirus exposure and HLA in healthy donors (dated by TCRdb to about 2017). Some background on the complete study: According to a later analysis, the roughly 120 validation repertoires were produced on the same platform as the approximately 690 repertoires of the first cohort. To predict cytomegalovirus infection status, the study brought together high-throughput TCR immunosequencing, statistical association of individual TCRs with disease status, and machine learning. Besides the first cohort of roughly 700 subjects, a separate validation cohort made up of roughly 120 different subjects was used. The study was designed to test whether signatures of past pathogen exposure could be identified by cataloging public T cell receptors. The full study reports these points: The study listed 164 TCR beta chains as associated with cytomegalovirus. Subsequent analysis determined that TCRs grouped into clusters in the first cohort also showed a tendency toward co-occurrence across the 130 or so validation repertoires, and approximately 93% of cluster scores exceeded 0. In both the original and validation cohorts, the classifier was reported to diagnose cytomegalovirus status with high specificity and sensitivity. Three of the identified cytomegalovirus-associated TCR beta chains were confirmed in vitro to be specific for cytomegalovirus antigens. Across donors, most TCR sequences were observed very rarely, whereas some public TCRs were present in many individuals. All 120 or so repertoires were used to score co-occurrence in the validation cohort in a later analysis, because that analysis had no HLA typing for the cohort. It was suggested by the authors that the approach could potentially be generalized to other disease states and immunological phenotypes.

This clone showed up just a few times. This clone's antigen is unknown. Qualities for individual bases were not recorded, and no much larger clone is one base off. The germline V gene sets CDR1 to SQVTM and CDR2 to ANQGSEA. V and J lose 4 bases and 7 bases, and a span of 20 bases separates them. From the cysteine up to the phenylalanine, the CDR3 has a length of 14 residues. The sequence is cut down to CDR3 DNA, 42 bases in frame from base 1. Libraries were constructed by the immunoSEQ multiplex PCR assay. As for how the authors treated the data: A statistical classification framework was built to diagnose cytomegalovirus status from the catalog of TCR beta chain sequences. As stored in TCRdb, this immuneACCESS dataset retains in-frame rearrangements with V and J assigned. A fraction of the clones does not appear; measured against another copy, unresolved V genes explain less than half of the discrepancy, and the remainder lacks a known reason. V, J and clone size were drawn from that table, and D and trimming were deduced from the DNA. The sample has about 160,000 clones on record, roughly nine tenths of them singletons. The top ten clonotypes cover about 6% of the sample.

The donors were included in the validation cohort of 100 to 150 subjects, a group kept apart from the roughly 680-subject first cohort. The rearranged segments are TRBV29-1 and TRBJ2-7; the D gene assignment is ambiguous. Sample: PBMCs. The receptor was isolated from a woman in her 30s in good health and CMV-seronegative. CDR3 region: CSVGEAETEPEQYF. The sequenced DNA is TGCAGCGTTGGAGAGGCAGAGACTGAGCCGGAGCAGTACTTC.